The T cell receptor (beta chain) described here comes from a study of T-cell reconstitution after alpha-beta-depleted transplantation in children. Overall study findings and caveats: The high TCRbeta diversity at day 60 in some patients came from surviving recipient T cells and thymic progenitors. A year had passed since transplant, and T-cell counts and diversity by then came mostly from newly produced T cells. Roughly two months post-transplant, alpha-beta T cells reportedly originated from several hundred graft clones that had expanded.

This clonotype was detected many times. Its cognate antigen is unknown. The authors prepared the TCRbeta library with unique molecular identifiers. TCRdb ran MiXCR on the PCR reads and lists one entry per CDR3 protein. The repertoire holds 150,000 to 250,000 distinct CDR3 sequences, with roughly 6% as singletons. The source was PBMCs, collected before TCRalphabeta/CD19-depleted stem cell transplant. This receptor was obtained from a girl under three years old with combined immunodeficiency, due to receive a stem cell transplant.

The CDR3 DNA reads TGTGCCAGCACCCCAGGGCCCGGGGAGCTGTTTTTT. Protein: CASTPGPGELFF. The chain is built from TRBV6-2 or TRBV6-3 and TRBJ2-2; TRBD1 might be the D (5 bases). Trimming shortened V by 7 bases and J by 6 bases, and 9 bases separated the two germline ends. CDR1 and CDR2 from the germline V gene are MNHEY and SVGEGT. The CDR3 extends over 12 amino acids.